A selection of T cell receptor beta chains follows, all from one sample in a study of T-cell reconstitution after alpha-beta-depleted transplantation in children. TCRdb recomputed calls from the PCR reads with MiXCR, one row per CDR3 protein. The sample has approximately 500,000 distinct CDR3 sequences, 10% seen once. Sequenced material: PBMCs, taken before TCRalphabeta/CD19-depleted stem cell transplant. The receptor source for this set is a child under 10 years old with inherited bone marrow failure, due to receive a stem cell transplant. Both conserved end residues are part of each CDR3. Fields, in order: D gene, CDR3 length, J gene, clone size, V gene, CDR3 protein, CDR3 DNA. A D gene is named only where the DNA matches it firmly. Not all rows give a size; the values are once, few, many and, for expanded clones, a class.

TRBD2,15,TRBJ2-5,NA,TRBV5-4,CASSTGTRSRETQYF,TGTGCCAGCAGCACCGGGACTAGGTCGAGAGAGACCCAGTACTTC
NA,13,TRBJ1-4,NA,TRBV5-6,CASSLGIWEKLFF,TGTGCCAGCAGCTTGGGGATCTGGGAAAAACTGTTTTTT
NA,15,TRBJ2-3,NA,TRBV4-1,CASSQALAVPDTQYF,TGCGCCAGCAGCCAAGCGTTGGCGGTCCCAGATACGCAGTATTTT
NA,14,TRBJ2-1,many,TRBV20-1,CSARQSGSRNEQFF,TGCAGTGCTAGACAAAGCGGGTCCCGAAATGAGCAGTTCTTC
TRBD2,16,TRBJ2-5,few,TRBV12-3/TRBV12-4,CASSLGLAGMGETQYF,TGTGCCAGCAGTCTGGGACTAGCGGGAATGGGAGAGACCCAGTACTTC
NA,14,TRBJ1-1,many,TRBV28,CASSSPGLNTEAFF,TGTGCCAGCAGTTCACCAGGGCTGAACACTGAAGCTTTCTTT
NA,14,TRBJ2-7,few,TRBV10-3,CAISESRSPEEQYF,TGTGCCATCAGTGAGTCCAGATCGCCCGAGGAGCAGTACTTC
TRBD2,17,TRBJ2-3,few,TRBV29-1,CSVEGGLAGVRADTQYF,TGCAGCGTTGAAGGGGGACTAGCGGGAGTGCGCGCAGATACGCAGTATTTT
NA,13,TRBJ2-1,many,TRBV6-1,CASSPWTRNEQFF,TGTGCCAGCAGCCCTTGGACGAGGAATGAGCAGTTCTTC
NA,15,TRBJ2-6,few,TRBV18,CASSPQGLGANVLTF,TGTGCCAGCTCACCGCAGGGGCTGGGGGCCAACGTCCTGACTTTC
TRBD2,15,TRBJ2-2,many,TRBV4-3,CASSRLAGDTGELFF,TGCGCCAGCAGCCGACTAGCGGGAGATACCGGGGAGCTGTTTTTT
TRBD2,17,TRBJ2-2,many,TRBV18,CASSPRLAGTIAGELFF,TGTGCCAGCTCACCAAGGCTAGCGGGAACAATTGCCGGGGAGCTGTTTTTT
TRBD1,15,TRBJ2-7,many,TRBV14,CASSQEAGGPYEQYF,TGTGCCAGCAGCCAAGAGGCAGGGGGACCCTACGAGCAGTACTTC
NA,12,TRBJ2-7,NA,TRBV12-3/TRBV12-4,CASSTLSTKQYF,TGTGCCAGCAGCACTCTCTCTACGAAGCAGTACTTC
NA,14,TRBJ2-5,many,TRBV7-2,CASSSAAWEETQYF,TGTGCCAGCAGCTCAGCGGCTTGGGAAGAGACCCAGTACTTC
NA,15,TRBJ1-1,many,TRBV6-5,CASSYSRGMNTEAFF,TGTGCCAGCAGTTACTCGAGGGGGATGAACACTGAAGCTTTCTTT
NA,16,TRBJ2-7,many,TRBV7-2,CASSFEGRNYSYEQYF,TGTGCCAGCAGCTTTGAGGGAAGAAATTATTCCTACGAGCAGTACTTC
TRBD2,17,TRBJ2-1,few,TRBV24-1,CATSPPAGLAAGDEQFF,TGTGCCACCAGTCCTCCGGCGGGACTAGCGGCCGGGGATGAGCAGTTCTTC
NA,13,TRBJ1-6,NA,TRBV21-1,CASSKGELKPLHF,TGTGCCAGCAGCAAAGGAGAACTTAAGCCCCTCCACTTT
NA,14,TRBJ2-1,many,TRBV27,CASSLSRTTNEQFF,TGTGCCAGCAGTTTATCACGGACTACCAATGAGCAGTTCTTC
NA,17,TRBJ2-7,many,TRBV4-1,CASSQGTTYSGRYEQYF,TGCGCCAGCAGCCAAGGGACCACTTACAGCGGGCGCTACGAGCAGTACTTC
NA,13,TRBJ1-1,many,TRBV20-1,CSAVGGTNTEAFF,TGCAGTGCCGTGGGGGGGACCAACACTGAAGCTTTCTTT
NA,16,TRBJ2-3,NA,TRBV3-1,CASSHWRLGGTDTQYF,TGTGCCAGCAGCCATTGGAGACTAGGGGGCACAGATACGCAGTATTTT
NA,16,TRBJ1-2,few,TRBV12-5,CASGLVVGQLPYGYTF,TGTGCTAGTGGTTTGGTAGTTGGGCAGCTACCTTATGGCTACACCTTC
TRBD1,17,TRBJ2-1,many,TRBV27,CASSPFPDRGGTDEQFF,TGTGCCAGCAGTCCCTTTCCGGACAGGGGGGGCACGGATGAGCAGTTCTTC
NA,15,TRBJ2-7,NA,TRBV6-5,CASSYSMAYSYEQYF,TGTGCCAGCAGTTACTCGATGGCCTATTCCTACGAGCAGTACTTC
NA,15,TRBJ2-1,once,TRBV19,CASSTGTAGYNEQFF,TGTGCCAGTAGTACCGGGACCGCGGGGTACAATGAGCAGTTCTTC
TRBD2,18,TRBJ2-3,few,TRBV10-3,CAISARLAGERDTDTQYF,TGTGCCATCAGTGCCCGACTAGCGGGTGAGCGGGACACAGATACGCAGTATTTT